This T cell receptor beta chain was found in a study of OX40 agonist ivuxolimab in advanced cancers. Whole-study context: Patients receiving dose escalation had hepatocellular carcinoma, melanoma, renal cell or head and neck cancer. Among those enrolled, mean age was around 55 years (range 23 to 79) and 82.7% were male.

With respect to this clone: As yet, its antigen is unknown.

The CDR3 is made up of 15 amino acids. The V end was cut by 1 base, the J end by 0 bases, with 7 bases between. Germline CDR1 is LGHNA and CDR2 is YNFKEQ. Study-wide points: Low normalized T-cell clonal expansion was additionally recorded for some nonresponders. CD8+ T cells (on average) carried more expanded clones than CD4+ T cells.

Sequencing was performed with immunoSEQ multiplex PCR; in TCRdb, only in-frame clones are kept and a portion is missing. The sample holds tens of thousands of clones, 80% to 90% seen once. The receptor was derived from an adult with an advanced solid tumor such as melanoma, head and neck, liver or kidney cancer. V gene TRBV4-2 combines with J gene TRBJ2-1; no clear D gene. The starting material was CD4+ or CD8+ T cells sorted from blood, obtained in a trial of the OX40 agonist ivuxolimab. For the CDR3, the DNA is TGTGCCAGCAGCCAAGTCGGTAGCTCCTACAATGAGCAGTTCTTC. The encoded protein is CASSQVGSSYNEQFF.